Sequencing of this T cell receptor beta chain was carried out in a study of T cell responses to AZD1222 COVID-19 vaccine listed by TCRdb under 2021. Study-level background: TCR sequencing covered more than 230 trial participants: about 210 given two doses of AZD1222 and approximately 25 given two doses of MenACWY control vaccine. Trial participants were enrolled into age subgroups of 18-55, 56-69 and 70-plus years, which contained approximately 150, 28 and 58 TCR-sequenced participants, respectively. General study outcomes and caveats: Reportedly, almost half of the unique spike-specific TCRs recognized epitopes lying outside the regions that are mutated in the B.1.351 and B.1.1.7 variants. CD4 TCRs associated with the vaccine covered the entire spike protein, and the dominant responses were in regions 160-218 and 743-854. No day 14 peak-response samples were available, so repertoires were characterized only after the peak T cell response. After two AZD1222 doses, spike-specific TCR breadth and depth were significantly higher than at day 0 and than in MenACWY recipients. Participants were mostly white British and included more females than males, and it was suggested by the authors that clonal diversity may have been underestimated. In the small 56-69-year group, the increase in depth fell short of significance, most likely because of low power. Only five to seven AZD1222 recipients were SARS-CoV-2 seropositive at baseline, limiting conclusions about previously exposed vaccinees.

This clone was seen only a few times. Its cognate antigen has yet to be identified. No much larger clonotype is one base removed from it; base qualities were not supplied. The time point label, as the study defines it: about 28 days (+/-7) after the second vaccine dose. The treatment or condition label, read with the paper, signifies: meningococcal conjugate vaccine given as trial control. Vaccinee samples were obtained from the UK trials COV001 and COV002, which included a single-blind randomized controlled phase 2/3 trial of AZD1222 (ChAdOx1 nCoV-19) in healthy adults. Trial participant PBMC samples were collected at day 0 and day 28 after the second dose for TCRbeta chain sequencing. From cysteine to phenylalanine, the CDR3 is 13 amino acids long. CDR3 DNA only is kept here, 39 bases in frame from base 1. For CDR1 and CDR2, the germline V gene (reference sequence) lists WNHNN and SYGVQD. V is reduced by 3 bases and J by 7 bases, leaving a spacing of 12 bases between them.

The CDR3 regions of human TCRbeta chains were analyzed by immunosequencing. As for the authors' bioinformatics: Repertoire TCRs were matched against a reference library of SARS-CoV-2-specific TCRs generated with the MIRA antigen-specificity platform. Breadth was defined as the fraction of unique TCRs that were SARS-CoV-2-associated. Depth was defined as the fraction of total T cells that were SARS-CoV-2-associated. Each spike-specific TCR was assigned to its reactive spike region and to a CD4 or CD8 class using the MIRA data. Log10-transformed breadth and depth values were compared by one-way ANOVA with Sidak's multiple comparisons tests. This is the immuneACCESS table as TCRdb keeps it, with only in-frame sequences that have V and J called. A part of the clones is gone; compared with another copy, unresolved V genes explain less than half, and the rest is unexplained. The V and J calls and clone size are taken from that table; D and trimming were inferred from the DNA. The sample records some 180,000 clones, approximately 92% of which are singletons. Jointly, the top ten make up more than 0.85% of the sample.

The TCR was taken from an adult who received the MenACWY meningococcal vaccine as a control. In this chain, TRBV10-1 is recombined with TRBJ2-5; the D gene is tentatively TRBD1 or TRBD2, each matching 5 bases. Sequences were derived from peripheral blood, sampled 28 days after the second dose of the MenACWY control vaccine. The CDR3 has the sequence CASSDLGTGTQYF. The DNA sequence is as follows: TGCGCCAGCAGTGACCTTGGGACGGGGACCCAGTACTTC.